What follows describes a single T cell receptor beta chain. The entry originates in a study of blood T cell repertoires in COVID-19. Sequencing used immunoSEQ multiplex PCR; TCRdb keeps in-frame clones, though not all of them. The data contain roughly 670,000 clones, over 80% of them singletons. The length of the CDR3 is 17 residues. With V trimmed by 9 bases and J by 1 base, 11 bases remained unmatched. Germline V gene sequence: CDR1 LNHDA, CDR2 SQIVND (reference sequence). The specimen sequenced was peripheral blood. The gene calls are TRBV19 and TRBJ1-6; 8 bases align to TRBD1. The clonotype was recovered from a woman aged 18 to 35 with acute or convalescent COVID-19. CDR3 in amino acids: CASTRDRGGSYNSPLHF. CDR3 in DNA: TGTGCCAGCACGAGAGACAGGGGAGGTTCCTATAATTCACCCCTCCACTTT.